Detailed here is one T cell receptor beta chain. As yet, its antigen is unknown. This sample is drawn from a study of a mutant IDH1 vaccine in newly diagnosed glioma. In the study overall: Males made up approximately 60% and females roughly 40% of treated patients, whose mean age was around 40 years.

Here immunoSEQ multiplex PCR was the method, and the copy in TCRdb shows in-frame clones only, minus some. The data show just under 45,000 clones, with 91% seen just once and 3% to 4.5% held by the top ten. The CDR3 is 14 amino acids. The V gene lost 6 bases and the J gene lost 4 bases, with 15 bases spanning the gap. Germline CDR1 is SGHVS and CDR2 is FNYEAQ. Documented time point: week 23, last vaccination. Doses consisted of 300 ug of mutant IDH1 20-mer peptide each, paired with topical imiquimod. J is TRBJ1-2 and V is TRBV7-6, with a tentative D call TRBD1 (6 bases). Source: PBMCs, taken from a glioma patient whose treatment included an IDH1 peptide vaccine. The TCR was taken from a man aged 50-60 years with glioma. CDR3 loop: CASSADPDSYGYTF. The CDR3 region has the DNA TGTGCCAGCAGTGCTGACCCGGACAGCTATGGCTACACCTTC.